The 17 T cell receptor beta chains listed next were all sequenced from one sample in a study of T cell responses to AZD1222 COVID-19 vaccine. Some clones are missing from TCRdb's copy, which holds only in-frame ones; the method was immunoSEQ multiplex PCR. The sample records fewer than 85,000 clones, about 88% being singletons. The sequenced sample was peripheral blood, obtained on day 0 of AZD1222 vaccination. The receptors here all came from an adult in good health.

This rearrangement joins TRBV6-6 to TRBJ2-3; TRBD2 is a possible D gene (5 bases). This CDR3 contains 14 residues. Deletions cut 0 bases from V and 6 bases from J, with 10 bases between. Germline lookup yields CDR1 MNHNY and CDR2 SVGAGI (reference sequence). The CDR3 protein is CASSYSPGSDTQYF. The CDR3 bases are TGTGCCAGCAGTTACTCTCCGGGGTCGGATACGCAGTATTTT.

The CDR3 coding sequence is TGTGCCAGCAGTTTCCGCGGGTTGAGTGCGAACACCGGGGAGCTGTTTTTT. Translation: CASSFRGLSANTGELFF. The chain couples TRBV27 to TRBJ2-2, with a tentative D call TRBD2 (5 bases). The ends were cut back, 3 bases at V and 0 bases at J, with 14 bases in the middle. This CDR3 contains 17 residues. Germline V gene lookup returns CDR1 MNHEY and CDR2 SMNVEV (reference sequence).

CDR3 in DNA: TGTGCCAGCAGCTTAGCGGGGAGACCCGGGGAGCTGTTTTTT. Translated, it gives CASSLAGRPGELFF. The gene calls are TRBV11-3 and TRBJ2-2, with D maybe TRBD2 (5 bases). Trimming removed 1 base at V and 6 bases at J, with 9 bases between. From germline, CDR1 is SGHNT and CDR2 YENEEA. The CDR3 has 14 residues.

The chain employs TRBV19 and TRBJ1-2; 8 bases line up with TRBD1. V was clipped by 5 bases and J by 2 bases; unmatched bases: 13. The germline CDR1 and CDR2 sequences are LNHDA and SQIVND (reference sequence). The CDR3 extends over 17 amino acids. The CDR3 sequence is CASSHTRKGQENYGYTF. The CDR3 DNA is TGTGCCAGTAGTCATACCCGGAAGGGACAGGAAAACTATGGCTACACCTTC.

The chain is built from TRBV5-5 and TRBJ1-1, with D perhaps matching TRBD1 (6 bases). Per the germline V gene, CDR1 is SGHKS and CDR2 is YYEKEE (reference sequence). The ends were cut back, 1 base at V and 4 bases at J, with 14 bases in the middle. CDR3 length: 15 residues. In nucleotides, the CDR3 is TGTGCCAGCAGCTTGCAGGGGCCGCCACTCACTGAAGCTTTCTTT. Translating it yields CASSLQGPPLTEAFF.

The chain links TRBV29-1 to TRBJ1-2; D might be TRBD1 (6 bases). Germline V gene data show CDR1 as SQVTM and CDR2 as ANQGSEA. Between the trimmed V and J ends, which lost 7 bases and 0 bases, there was a span of 21 bases. The CDR3 covers 16 residues. The CDR3 spells CSAERAPGASNYGYTF. The CDR3 DNA sequence: TGCAGCGCCGAAAGGGCCCCAGGGGCTTCTAACTATGGCTACACCTTC.

The rearrangement joins TRBV7-3 to TRBJ2-5; possible D gene TRBD2, 7 bases. Between the trimmed V and J ends, which lost 5 bases and 5 bases, there was a span of 15 bases. Germline V gene sequence: CDR1 SGHTA, CDR2 FQGTGA. The CDR3 extends over 14 amino acids. The CDR3 region has the DNA TGTGCCAGCAGCCCCGGGGGGCATTGGGAGACCCAGTACTTC. Protein product: CASSPGGHWETQYF.

The chain joins TRBV2 to TRBJ1-3; D is unresolved. Trimming stripped 10 bases from V and 6 bases from J, with 16 bases between. CDR1 is SNHLY and CDR2 is FYNNEI in the germline V gene. The CDR3 loop spans 13 amino acids. CDR3 protein: CATMTEVPNTIYF. CDR3 sequence (DNA): TGTGCCACCATGACTGAGGTCCCAAACACCATATATTTT. Full variable domain (missing parts from reference TRBV2 and TRBJ1-3): EPEVTQTPSHQVTQMGQEVILRCVPISNHLYFYWYRQILGQKVEFLVSFYNNEISEKSEIFDDQFSVERPDGSNFTLKIRSTKLEDSAMYFCATMTEVPNTIYFGEGSWLTVV.

CDR3: CASSVEGGDETQYF. The CDR3 nucleotides are TGTGCCAGCAGCGTAGAAGGGGGCGACGAGACCCAGTACTTC. V usage is TRBV9 and J usage is TRBJ2-5; 7 bases map to TRBD1. Germline V lookup: CDR1 SGDLS, CDR2 YYNGEE. V shed 0 bases and J 5 bases; nucleotides not matched to a gene: 4. The CDR3 totals 14 residues.

For the CDR3, the DNA is TGTGCCAGCAGTTTATTTCCCCGACTAGCGGGACTTCACTACGAGCAGTACTTC. Translation gives CASSLFPRLAGLHYEQYF. V and J are TRBV27 and TRBJ2-7; TRBD2 matches at 11 bases. There are 18 residues in the CDR3. From germline, CDR1 is MNHEY and CDR2 SMNVEV (reference sequence). V was pared by 1 base and J by 3 bases, with 11 bases of the junction left unmatched.

This sequence joins TRBV4-2 and TRBJ2-7, with a possible D match to TRBD2 (7 bases). CDR1 is LGHNA, CDR2 YNFKEQ, per germline. The CDR3 extends over 16 amino acids. The germline V and J ends were trimmed by 0 bases and 4 bases, with 16 bases remaining between them. The CDR3 DNA is TGTGCCAGCAGCCAAGATCTGCAGGGAGGGGGGTACGAGCAGTACTTC. Translating gives CASSQDLQGGGYEQYF.

V usage is TRBV3-1 (or the pseudogene TRBV3-2) and J usage is TRBJ1-1; D is possibly TRBD1 (6 bases). The germline V gene encodes CDR1 LGHDT and CDR2 YNNKEL (reference sequence). The CDR3 has 13 residues. Trimming cost V 6 bases and J 1 base, with 9 bases left between them. As DNA, the CDR3 is TGTGCCAGCAGTGAGACAGGGAACACTGAAGCTTTCTTT. Its translation: CASSETGNTEAFF.

The rearrangement joins TRBV18 to TRBJ1-4; tentative D call: TRBD1 (6 bases). Looked up from germline, CDR1 is KGHSH and CDR2 is LQKENI. The CDR3 covers 14 residues. V lost 8 bases and J lost 8, with 18 bases in between. CDR3 residues: CASAPREGTEKLFF. The CDR3 region has the DNA TGTGCCAGCGCGCCAAGGGAGGGGACAGAAAAACTGTTTTTT.

The J gene is TRBJ1-4, the V gene TRBV9, with D possibly being TRBD1 (6 bases). V was shortened by 0 bases and J by 3 bases, with 12 bases between the two germline ends. The CDR3 spans 16 residues. CDR1 is SGDLS, CDR2 YYNGEE, per germline. CDR3 loop: CASSVGTVGSNEKLFF. CDR3 DNA: TGTGCCAGCAGCGTAGGGACAGTGGGGTCTAATGAAAAACTGTTTTTT.

V gene TRBV10-3 combines with J gene TRBJ2-7; D not certain. Germline-derived CDR1 and CDR2 are ENHRY and SYGVKD. V lost 3 bases to trimming and J lost 0 bases, with 12 bases between them. The CDR3 runs 15 residues. Written as DNA, the CDR3 is TGTGCCATCAGTGATGTCGGACGGACCTCCTACGAGCAGTACTTC. This codes for CAISDVGRTSYEQYF.

The chain joins TRBV5-6 to TRBJ1-5; D is perhaps TRBD1 (5 bases). V was cut by 1 base and J by 1 base, with 9 bases left in between. Germline-derived CDR1 and CDR2 are SGHDT and YYEEEE. The CDR3 length is 15 residues. CDR3 region: CASSLRRDSNQPQHF. The CDR3 bases are TGTGCCAGCAGCTTGCGCCGGGACAGCAATCAGCCCCAGCATTTT.

The V call is TRBV29-1, the J call TRBJ1-2; the D gene is possibly TRBD1 (6 bases). This CDR3 contains 16 residues. CDR1 is SQVTM and CDR2 is ANQGSEA in the germline V gene. The germline V and J ends were trimmed by 1 base and 4 bases, with 19 bases remaining between them. CDR3 loop: CSVEVGGQGLAYGYTF. CDR3 DNA: TGCAGCGTTGAAGTTGGGGGGCAGGGCCTTGCCTATGGCTACACCTTC.